This TCR beta chain was sequenced for a study of T cells after yellow fever vaccination. Overall study results and limits: Only a minor proportion of clonotypes was detected across both CD4 and CD8 compartments. Subsequent booster samples again held most clones from primary vaccination (around 96% CD4, about 90% CD8). Peaking on day 5 versus 15, the secondary response was faster but weaker.

The germline V gene has CDR1 MNHEY and CDR2 SVGEGT. The CDR3 contains 15 residues. V lost 6 bases and J lost 2, with 16 bases in between. Via MiXCR, TCRdb re-called the 5' RACE reads, giving one row per CDR3 protein. This table holds under 500,000 distinct CDR3 sequences, over 15% found once. A few counts support this clonotype. Antigen specificity is unknown. The chain employs TRBV6-2 or TRBV6-3 and TRBJ1-2; TRBD1 might be the D (6 bases). This specimen was PBMCs, taken before the yellow fever booster vaccination. The origin of this receptor is a man aged 18 to 35 who received the YFV17D yellow fever vaccine. The CDR3 reads CASSYPPGANYGYTF. The CDR3 DNA follows: TGTGCCAGCAGCTACCCTCCAGGGGCGAACTATGGCTACACCTTC.